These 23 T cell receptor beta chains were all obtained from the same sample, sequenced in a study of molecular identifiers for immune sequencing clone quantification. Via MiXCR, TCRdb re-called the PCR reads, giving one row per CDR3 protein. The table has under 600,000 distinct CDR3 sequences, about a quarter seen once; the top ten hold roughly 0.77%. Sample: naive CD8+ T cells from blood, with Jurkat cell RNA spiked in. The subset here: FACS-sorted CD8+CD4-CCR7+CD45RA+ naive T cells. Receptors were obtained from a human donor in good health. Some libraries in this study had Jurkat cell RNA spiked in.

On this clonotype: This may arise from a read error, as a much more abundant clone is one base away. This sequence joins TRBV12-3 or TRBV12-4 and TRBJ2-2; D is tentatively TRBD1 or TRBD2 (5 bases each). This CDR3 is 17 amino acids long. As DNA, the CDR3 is TGTGCCAGCAGTTTACGGGGCCCGTTCGGAAGCACCGGGGACCTGTTTTTT. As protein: CASSLRGPFGSTGDLFF.

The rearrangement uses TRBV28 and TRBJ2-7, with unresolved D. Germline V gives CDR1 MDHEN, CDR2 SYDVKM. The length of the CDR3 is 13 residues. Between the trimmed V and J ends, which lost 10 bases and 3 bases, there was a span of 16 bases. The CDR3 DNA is TGTGCCATCTCCCCCCAGACACTCTACGAGCAGTACTTC. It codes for CAISPQTLYEQYF. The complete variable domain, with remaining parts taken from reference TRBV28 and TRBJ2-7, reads DVKVTQSSRYLVKRTGEKVFLECVQDMDHENMFWYRQDPGLGLRLIYFSYDVKMKEKGDIPEGYSVSREKKERFSLILESASTNQTSMYLCAISPQTLYEQYFGPGTRLTVT.

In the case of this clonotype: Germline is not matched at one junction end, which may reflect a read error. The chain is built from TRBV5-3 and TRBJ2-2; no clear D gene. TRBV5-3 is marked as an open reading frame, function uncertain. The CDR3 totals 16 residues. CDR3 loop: CASSLALGGVTGELFF. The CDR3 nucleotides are TGTGCCAGCAGCTTGGCGCTGGGTGGCGTCACCGGGGAGCTGTTTTTT.

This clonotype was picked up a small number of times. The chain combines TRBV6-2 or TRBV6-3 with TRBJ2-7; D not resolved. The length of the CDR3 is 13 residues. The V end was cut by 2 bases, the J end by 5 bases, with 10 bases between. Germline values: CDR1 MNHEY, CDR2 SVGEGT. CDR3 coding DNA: TGTGCCAGCAGTTACGGTTCGTCCCACGAGCAGTACTTC. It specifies CASSYGSSHEQYF.

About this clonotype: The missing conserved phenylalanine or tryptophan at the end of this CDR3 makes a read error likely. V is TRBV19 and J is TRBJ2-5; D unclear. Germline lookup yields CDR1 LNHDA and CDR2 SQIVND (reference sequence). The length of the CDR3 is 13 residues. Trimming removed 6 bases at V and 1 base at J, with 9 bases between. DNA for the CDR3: TGTGCCAGTAGGGATGAAGGCCAAGAGACCCAGTACATC. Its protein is CASRDEGQETQYI.

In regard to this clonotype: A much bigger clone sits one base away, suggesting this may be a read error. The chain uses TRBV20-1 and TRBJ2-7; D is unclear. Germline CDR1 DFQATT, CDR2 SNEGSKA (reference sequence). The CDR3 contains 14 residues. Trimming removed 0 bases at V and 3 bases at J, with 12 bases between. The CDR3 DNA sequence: TGCAGTGCTAGAGAGGATCCATCCTACTACGAGCAGTACTTC. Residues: CSAREDPSYYEQYF.

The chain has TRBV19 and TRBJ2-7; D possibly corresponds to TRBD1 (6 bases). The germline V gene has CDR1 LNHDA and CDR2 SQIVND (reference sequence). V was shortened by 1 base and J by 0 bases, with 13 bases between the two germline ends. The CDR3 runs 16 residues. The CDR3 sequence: CASSIGQGMSSYEQYF. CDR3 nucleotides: TGTGCCAGTAGTATAGGCCAGGGGATGAGCTCCTACGAGCAGTACTTC.

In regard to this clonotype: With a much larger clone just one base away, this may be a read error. CDR3 amino acids: CARSQTERGNEKLFF. CDR3 sequence (DNA): TGTGCCCGCAGCCAAACAGAACGAGGGAATGAAAAACTGTTTTTT. The rearrangement links TRBV7-8 to TRBJ1-4; unclear D gene. The CDR3 has 15 amino acids. Germline V lookup: CDR1 SGHVS, CDR2 FQNEAQ.

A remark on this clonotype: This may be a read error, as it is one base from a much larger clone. This CDR3 is CASGPGTADEQFF. CDR3 nucleotide sequence: TGTGCCAGCGGGCCCGGGACTGCCGATGAGCAGTTCTTC. This rearrangement joins TRBV5-4 to TRBJ2-1; D possibly corresponds to TRBD2 (6 bases). Trimming removed 7 bases at V and 8 bases at J, with 16 bases between. CDR3 size: 13 residues. Germline V gene sequence: CDR1 SGHNT, CDR2 YYREEE (reference sequence). The full variable domain, its missing parts supplied by reference TRBV5-4 and TRBJ2-1, is ETGVTQSPTHLIKTRGQQVTLRCSSQSGHNTVSWYQQALGQGPQFIFQYYREEENGRGNFPPRFSGLQFPNYSSELNVNALELDDSALYLCASGPGTADEQFFGPGTRLTVL.

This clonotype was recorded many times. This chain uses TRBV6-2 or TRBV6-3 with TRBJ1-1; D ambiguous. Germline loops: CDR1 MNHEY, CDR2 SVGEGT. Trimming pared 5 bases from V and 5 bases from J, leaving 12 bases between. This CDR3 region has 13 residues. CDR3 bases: TGTGCCAGCAGTCCCATCGGGAATACTGAAGCTTTCTTT. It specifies CASSPIGNTEAFF.

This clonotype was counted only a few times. DNA for the CDR3: TGTGCCAGTAGAGCCCTGGACGGCTGGAATGAAAAACTGTTTTTT. It yields the protein CASRALDGWNEKLFF. This chain uses TRBV19 with TRBJ1-4; D is unclear. V lost 6 bases and J 5 bases, leaving 16 bases between the germline ends. The germline CDR1 and CDR2 sequences are LNHDA and SQIVND (reference sequence). The CDR3 totals 15 residues. The variable domain in full, with the rest retrieved from reference TRBV19 and TRBJ1-4, is DGGITQSPKYLFRKEGQNVTLSCEQNLNHDAMYWYRQDPGQGLRLIYYSQIVNDFQKGDIAEGYSVSREKKESFPLTVTSAQKNPTAFYLCASRALDGWNEKLFFGSGTQLSVL.

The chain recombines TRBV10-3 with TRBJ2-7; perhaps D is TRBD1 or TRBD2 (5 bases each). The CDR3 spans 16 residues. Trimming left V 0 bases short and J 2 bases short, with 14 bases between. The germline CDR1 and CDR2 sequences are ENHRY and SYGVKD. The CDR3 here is CAISESTLQGPYEQYF. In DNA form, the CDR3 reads TGTGCCATCAGTGAGTCGACTCTCCAGGGACCCTACGAGCAGTACTTC.

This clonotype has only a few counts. The CDR3 coding sequence is TGCGCCAGCAGCCCTGAGGACAGTAGCTATGGCTACACCTTC. Translating it yields CASSPEDSSYGYTF. This rearrangement joins TRBV4-3 to TRBJ1-2; tentatively, D is TRBD1 (6 bases). The germline V and J ends were trimmed by 4 bases and 4 bases, with 13 bases remaining between them. The CDR3 loop spans 14 amino acids. Germline-derived CDR1 and CDR2 are LGHNA and YSLEER.

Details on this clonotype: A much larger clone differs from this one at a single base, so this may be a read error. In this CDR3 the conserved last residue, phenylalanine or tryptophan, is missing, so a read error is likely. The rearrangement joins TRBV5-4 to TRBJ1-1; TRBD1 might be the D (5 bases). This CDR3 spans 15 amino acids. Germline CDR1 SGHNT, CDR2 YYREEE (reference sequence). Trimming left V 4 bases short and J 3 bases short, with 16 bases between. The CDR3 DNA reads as TGTGCCAGCAGCCCGGCAGGGTATCCGGACACTGAAGCTTTCCTT. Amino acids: CASSPAGYPDTEAFL.

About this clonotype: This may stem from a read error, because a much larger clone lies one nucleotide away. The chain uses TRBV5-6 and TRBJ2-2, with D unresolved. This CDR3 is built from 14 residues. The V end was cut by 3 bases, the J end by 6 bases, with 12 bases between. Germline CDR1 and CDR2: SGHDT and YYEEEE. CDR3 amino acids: CASSCDPGSGELFF. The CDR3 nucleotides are TGTGCCAGCAGCTGTGACCCAGGATCCGGGGAGCTGTTTTTT.

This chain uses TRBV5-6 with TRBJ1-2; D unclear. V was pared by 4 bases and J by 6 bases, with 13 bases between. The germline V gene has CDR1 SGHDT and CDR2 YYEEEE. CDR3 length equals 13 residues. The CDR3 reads CASSLEDLHGYTF. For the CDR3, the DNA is TGTGCCAGCAGCCTTGAGGACCTCCATGGCTACACCTTC.

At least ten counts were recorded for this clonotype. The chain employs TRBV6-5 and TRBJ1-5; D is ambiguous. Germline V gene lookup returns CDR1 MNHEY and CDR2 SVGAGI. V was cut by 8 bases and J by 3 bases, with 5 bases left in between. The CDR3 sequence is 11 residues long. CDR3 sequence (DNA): TGTGCCAGCGGTATCAATCAGCCCCAGCATTTT. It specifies CASGINQPQHF.

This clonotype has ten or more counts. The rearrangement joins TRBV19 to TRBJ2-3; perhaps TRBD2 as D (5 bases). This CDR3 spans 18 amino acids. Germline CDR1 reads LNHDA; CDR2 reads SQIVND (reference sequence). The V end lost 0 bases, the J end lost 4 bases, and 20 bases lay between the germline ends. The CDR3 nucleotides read TGTGCCAGTAGTATAGACTACGTTCCGGGATTAGCAGCAGATACGCAGTATTTT. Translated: CASSIDYVPGLAADTQYF.

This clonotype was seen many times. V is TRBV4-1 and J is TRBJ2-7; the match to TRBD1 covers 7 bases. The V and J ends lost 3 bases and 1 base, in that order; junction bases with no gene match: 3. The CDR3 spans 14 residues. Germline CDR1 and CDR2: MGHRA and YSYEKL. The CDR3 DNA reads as TGCGCCAGCAGCCAGTCAGGGGGTTCCTACGAGCAGTACTTC. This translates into CASSQSGGSYEQYF.

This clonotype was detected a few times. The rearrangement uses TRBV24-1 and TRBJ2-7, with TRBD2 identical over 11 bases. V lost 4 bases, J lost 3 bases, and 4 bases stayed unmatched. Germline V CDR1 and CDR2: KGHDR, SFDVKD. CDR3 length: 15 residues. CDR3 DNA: TGTGCCACCAGTGACCCGACTAGCGGGATCTACGAGCAGTACTTC. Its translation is CATSDPTSGIYEQYF.

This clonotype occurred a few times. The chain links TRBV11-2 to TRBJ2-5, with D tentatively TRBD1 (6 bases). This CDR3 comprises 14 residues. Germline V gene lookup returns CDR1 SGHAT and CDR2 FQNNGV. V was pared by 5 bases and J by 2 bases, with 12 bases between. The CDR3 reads CASSIHREQETQYF. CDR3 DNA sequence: TGTGCCAGCAGCATCCACAGGGAACAAGAGACCCAGTACTTC.

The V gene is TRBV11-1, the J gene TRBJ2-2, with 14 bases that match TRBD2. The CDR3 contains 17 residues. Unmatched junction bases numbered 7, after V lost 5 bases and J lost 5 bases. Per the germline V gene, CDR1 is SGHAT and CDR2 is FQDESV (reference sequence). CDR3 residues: CASSHGTSGRGTGELFF. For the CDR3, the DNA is TGTGCCAGCAGCCATGGGACTAGCGGGAGAGGGACCGGGGAGCTGTTTTTT.

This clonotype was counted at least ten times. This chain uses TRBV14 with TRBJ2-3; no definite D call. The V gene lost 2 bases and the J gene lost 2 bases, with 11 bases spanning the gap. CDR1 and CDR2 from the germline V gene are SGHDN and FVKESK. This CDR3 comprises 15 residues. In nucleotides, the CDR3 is TGTGCCAGCAGCCAATCGGGTTTCTTCACAGATACGCAGTATTTT. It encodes CASSQSGFFTDTQYF. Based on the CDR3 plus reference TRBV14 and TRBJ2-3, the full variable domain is EAGVTQFPSHSVIEKGQTVTLRCDPISGHDNLYWYRRVMGKEIKFLLHFVKESKQDESGMPNNRFLAERTGGTYSTLKVQPAELEDSGVYFCASSQSGFFTDTQYFGPGTRLTVL.